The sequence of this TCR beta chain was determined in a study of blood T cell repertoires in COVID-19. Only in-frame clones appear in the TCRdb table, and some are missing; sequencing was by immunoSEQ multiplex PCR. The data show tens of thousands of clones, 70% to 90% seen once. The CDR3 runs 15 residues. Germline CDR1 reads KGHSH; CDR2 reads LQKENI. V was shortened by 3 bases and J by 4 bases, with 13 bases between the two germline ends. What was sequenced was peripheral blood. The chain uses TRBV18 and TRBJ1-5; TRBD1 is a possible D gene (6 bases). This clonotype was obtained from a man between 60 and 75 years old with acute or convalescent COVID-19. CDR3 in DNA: TGTGCCAGCTCACCCGGACAGCGACCAAATCAGCCCCAGCATTTT. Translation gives CASSPGQRPNQPQHF.